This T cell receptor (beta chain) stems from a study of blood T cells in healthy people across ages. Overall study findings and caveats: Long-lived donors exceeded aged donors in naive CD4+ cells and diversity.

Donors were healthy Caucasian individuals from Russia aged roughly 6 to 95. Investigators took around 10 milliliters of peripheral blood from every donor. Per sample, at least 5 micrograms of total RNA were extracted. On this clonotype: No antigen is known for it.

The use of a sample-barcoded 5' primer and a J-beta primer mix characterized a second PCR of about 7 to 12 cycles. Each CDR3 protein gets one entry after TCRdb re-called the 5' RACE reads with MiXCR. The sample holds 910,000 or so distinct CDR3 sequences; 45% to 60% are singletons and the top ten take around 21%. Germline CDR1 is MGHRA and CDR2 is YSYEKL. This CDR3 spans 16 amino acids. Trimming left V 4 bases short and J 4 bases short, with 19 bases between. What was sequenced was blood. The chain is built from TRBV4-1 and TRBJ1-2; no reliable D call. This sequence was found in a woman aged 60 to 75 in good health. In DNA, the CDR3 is TGCGCCAGCAGCCGCATAGGGCAGCCTAGAGCCTATGGCTACACCTTC. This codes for CASSRIGQPRAYGYTF.